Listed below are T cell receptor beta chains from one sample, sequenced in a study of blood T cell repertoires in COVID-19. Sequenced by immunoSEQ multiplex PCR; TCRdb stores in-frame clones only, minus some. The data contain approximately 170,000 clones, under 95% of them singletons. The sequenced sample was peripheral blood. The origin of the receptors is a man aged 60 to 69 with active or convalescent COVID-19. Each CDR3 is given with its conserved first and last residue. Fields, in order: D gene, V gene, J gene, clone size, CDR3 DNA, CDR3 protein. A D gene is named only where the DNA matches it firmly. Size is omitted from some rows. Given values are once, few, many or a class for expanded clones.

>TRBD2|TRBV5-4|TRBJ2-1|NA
TGTGCCAGCAGCTTGGAAAACGGACTAGCGGGAAGCTCCTACAATGAGCAGTTCTTC
CASSLENGLAGSSYNEQFF
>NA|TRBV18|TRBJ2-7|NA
TGTGCCAGCTCACCACGGGCAGGGGAGACCTACGAGCAGTACTTC
CASSPRAGETYEQYF
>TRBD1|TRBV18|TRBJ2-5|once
TGTGCCAGCTCACCACGGACAGGGATTGCAGAGACCCAGTACTTC
CASSPRTGIAETQYF
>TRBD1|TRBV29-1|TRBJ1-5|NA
TGCAGCGTTATTTCAGGGGGTGGGCAGCCCCAGCATTTT
CSVISGGGQPQHF
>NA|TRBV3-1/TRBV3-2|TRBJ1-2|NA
TGTGCCAGCAGCCAGGAGTACAGCAGGGCTAACTATGGCTACACCTTC
CASSQEYSRANYGYTF
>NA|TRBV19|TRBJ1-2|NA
TGTGCCAGTAGTATAGGGACAGCTAACTATGGCTACACCTTC
CASSIGTANYGYTF
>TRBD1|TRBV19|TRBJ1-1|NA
TGTGCCAGTAGTCCCGGCAACAGGGGGATAAACACTGAAGCTTTCTTT
CASSPGNRGINTEAFF
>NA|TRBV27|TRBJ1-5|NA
TGTGCCAGCAGTCCCAACGGACGGGGGAATAGCAATCAGCCCCAGCATTTT
CASSPNGRGNSNQPQHF
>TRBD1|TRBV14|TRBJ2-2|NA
TGTGCCAGCAGCCAAGATTTTTGGGACAGGGTAGAGACCGGGGAGCTGTTTTTT
CASSQDFWDRVETGELFF
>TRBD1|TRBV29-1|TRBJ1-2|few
TGCAGCGTTCAATATTTAACAGGGGCCGAGCATGGCTACACCTTC
CSVQYLTGAEHGYTF
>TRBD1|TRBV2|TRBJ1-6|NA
TGTGCCAGCCGAACCTGGACAGGGAATTCACCCCTCCACTTT
CASRTWTGNSPLHF